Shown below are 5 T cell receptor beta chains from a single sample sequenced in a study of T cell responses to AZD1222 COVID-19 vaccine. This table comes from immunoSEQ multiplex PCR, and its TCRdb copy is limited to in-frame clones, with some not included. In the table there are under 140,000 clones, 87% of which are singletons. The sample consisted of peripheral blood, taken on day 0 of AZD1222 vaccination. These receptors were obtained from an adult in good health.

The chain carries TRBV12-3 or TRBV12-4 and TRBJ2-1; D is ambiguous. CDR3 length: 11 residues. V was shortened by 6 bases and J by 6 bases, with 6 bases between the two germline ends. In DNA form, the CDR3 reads TGTGCCAGCAGAGAACTCAATGAGCAGTTCTTC. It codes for CASRELNEQFF.

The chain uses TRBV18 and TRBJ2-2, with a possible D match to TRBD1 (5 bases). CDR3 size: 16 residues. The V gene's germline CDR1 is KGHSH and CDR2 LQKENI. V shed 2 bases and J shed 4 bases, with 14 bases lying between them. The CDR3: CASSPSTGSGTGELFF. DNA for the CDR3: TGTGCCAGCTCACCATCCACAGGATCGGGCACCGGGGAGCTGTTTTTT.

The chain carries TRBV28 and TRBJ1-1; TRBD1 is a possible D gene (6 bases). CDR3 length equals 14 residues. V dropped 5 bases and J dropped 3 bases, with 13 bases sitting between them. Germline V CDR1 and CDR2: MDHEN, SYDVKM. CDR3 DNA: TGTGCCAGCAGTCTCCGGGGGGCGTACACTGAAGCTTTCTTT. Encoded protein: CASSLRGAYTEAFF.

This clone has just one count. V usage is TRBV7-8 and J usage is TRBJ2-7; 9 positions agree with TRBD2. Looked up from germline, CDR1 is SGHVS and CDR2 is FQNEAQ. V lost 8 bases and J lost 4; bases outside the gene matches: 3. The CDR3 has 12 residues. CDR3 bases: TGTGCCAGCTGGAGCGGGAGGTACGAGCAGTACTTC. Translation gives CASWSGRYEQYF.

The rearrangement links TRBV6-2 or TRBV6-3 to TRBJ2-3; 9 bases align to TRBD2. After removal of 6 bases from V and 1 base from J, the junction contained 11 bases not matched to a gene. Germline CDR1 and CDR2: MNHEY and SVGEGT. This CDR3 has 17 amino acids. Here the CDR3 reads CASRPSGDPLGTDTQYF. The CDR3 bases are TGTGCCAGCAGACCTAGCGGGGACCCTTTGGGCACAGATACGCAGTATTTT.